The clone carrying this TCR beta chain appeared many times. The data are from a study of T cells in Graves' hyperthyroidism and ophthalmopathy. V lost 6 bases and J lost 0, with 17 bases in between. This CDR3 comprises 16 residues. Authors of the study amplified TCR beta CDR3 regions from RNA transcripts. Carried out on the TCR CDR3, a first-round RT-PCR used the HTBI primer set. MiXCR was run by TCRdb on the multiplex PCR reads, yielding one entry per CDR3 protein. The profile shows roughly 500,000 distinct CDR3 sequences, approximately 16% of them singletons. The V call is TRBV12-3 or TRBV12-4, the J call TRBJ1-2; D gene unclear. The TCR sequence derives from a woman in her twenties or thirties with Graves' ophthalmopathy. Sequenced: blood. CDR3 in amino acids: CASSRDSRGTNYGYTF. Here the CDR3 DNA reads TGTGCCAGCAGCCGTGACTCGCGGGGAACTAACTATGGCTACACCTTC.